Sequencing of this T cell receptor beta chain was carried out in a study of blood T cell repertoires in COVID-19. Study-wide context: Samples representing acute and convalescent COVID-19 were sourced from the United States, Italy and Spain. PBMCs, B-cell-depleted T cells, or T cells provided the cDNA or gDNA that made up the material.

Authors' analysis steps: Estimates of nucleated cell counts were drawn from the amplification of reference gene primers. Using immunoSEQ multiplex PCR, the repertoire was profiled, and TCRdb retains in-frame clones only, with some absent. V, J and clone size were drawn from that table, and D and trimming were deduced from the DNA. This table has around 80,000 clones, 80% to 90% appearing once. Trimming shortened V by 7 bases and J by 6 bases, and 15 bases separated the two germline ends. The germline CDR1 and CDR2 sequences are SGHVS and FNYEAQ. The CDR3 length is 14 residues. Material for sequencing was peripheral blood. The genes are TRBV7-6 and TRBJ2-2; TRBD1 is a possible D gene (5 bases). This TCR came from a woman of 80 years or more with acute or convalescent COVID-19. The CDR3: CASTLDSYPGELFF. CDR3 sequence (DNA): TGTGCCAGCACCCTAGACAGTTACCCCGGGGAGCTGTTTTTT.